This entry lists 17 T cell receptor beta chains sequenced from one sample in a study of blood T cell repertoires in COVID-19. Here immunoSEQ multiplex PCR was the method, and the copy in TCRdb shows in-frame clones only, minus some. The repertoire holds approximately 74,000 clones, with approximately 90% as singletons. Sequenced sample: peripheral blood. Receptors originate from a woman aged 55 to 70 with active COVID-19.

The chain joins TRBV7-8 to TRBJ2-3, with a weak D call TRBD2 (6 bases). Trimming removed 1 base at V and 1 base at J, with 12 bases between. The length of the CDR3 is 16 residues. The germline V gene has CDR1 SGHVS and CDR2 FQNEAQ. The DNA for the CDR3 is TGTGCCAGCAGCTTAGTAACTAGCTCGGGCACAGATACGCAGTATTTT. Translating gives CASSLVTSSGTDTQYF.

The CDR3 reads CASSVGQGALETQYF. The CDR3 DNA reads as TGTGCCAGCAGTGTTGGGCAGGGGGCCTTAGAGACCCAGTACTTC. This rearrangement joins TRBV2 to TRBJ2-5; 8 nucleotides align to TRBD1. This CDR3 contains 15 residues. Germline values: CDR1 SNHLY, CDR2 FYNNEI. The junction had 8 bases not matched to a gene; V was cut back by 4 bases and J by 4 bases. Based on the CDR3 plus reference TRBV2 and TRBJ2-5, the full variable domain is EPEVTQTPSHQVTQMGQEVILRCVPISNHLYFYWYRQILGQKVEFLVSFYNNEISEKSEIFDDQFSVERPDGSNFTLKIRSTKLEDSAMYFCASSVGQGALETQYFGPGTRLLVL.

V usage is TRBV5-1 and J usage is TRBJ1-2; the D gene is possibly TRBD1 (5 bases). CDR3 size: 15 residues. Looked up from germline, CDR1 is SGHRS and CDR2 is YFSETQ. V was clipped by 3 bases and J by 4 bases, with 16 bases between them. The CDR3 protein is CASSSAGPPGYGYTF. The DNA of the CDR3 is TGCGCCAGCAGCTCGGCGGGACCGCCTGGCTATGGCTACACCTTC.

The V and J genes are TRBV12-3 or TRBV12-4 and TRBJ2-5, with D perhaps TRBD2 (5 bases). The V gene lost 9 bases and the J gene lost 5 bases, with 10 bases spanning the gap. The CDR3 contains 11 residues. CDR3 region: CASRIAETQYF. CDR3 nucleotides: TGTGCCAGTAGGATAGCGGAGACCCAGTACTTC.

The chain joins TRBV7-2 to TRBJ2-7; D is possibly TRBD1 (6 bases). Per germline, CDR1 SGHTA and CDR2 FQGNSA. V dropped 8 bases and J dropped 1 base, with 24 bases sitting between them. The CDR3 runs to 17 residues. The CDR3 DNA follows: TGTGCCAGCTCGCGAGGGACCGAGGGACACTATTCCTACGAGCAGTACTTC. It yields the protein CASSRGTEGHYSYEQYF.

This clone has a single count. CDR3 loop: CASSLTAGETQYF. DNA of the CDR3: TGCGCCAGCAGCTTGACAGCGGGAGAGACCCAGTACTTC. The chain is built from TRBV5-1 and TRBJ2-5, with D maybe TRBD2 (6 bases). CDR3 size: 13 residues. Trimming cost V 1 base and J 4 bases, with 8 bases left between them. CDR1 and CDR2 (germline): SGHRS, YFSETQ.

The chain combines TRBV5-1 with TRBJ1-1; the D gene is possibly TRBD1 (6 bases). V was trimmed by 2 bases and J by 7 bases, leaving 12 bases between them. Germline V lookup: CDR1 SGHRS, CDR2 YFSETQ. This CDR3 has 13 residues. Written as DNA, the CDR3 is TGCGCCAGCAGCTTCACAGGGTCAGGTGAAGCTTTCTTT. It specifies CASSFTGSGEAFF.

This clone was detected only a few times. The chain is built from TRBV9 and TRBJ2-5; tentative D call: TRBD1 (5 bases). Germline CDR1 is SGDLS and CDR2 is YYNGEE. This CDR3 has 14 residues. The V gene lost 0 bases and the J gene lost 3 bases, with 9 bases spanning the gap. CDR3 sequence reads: CASSVVAGKETQYF. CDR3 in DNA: TGTGCCAGCAGCGTAGTTGCAGGGAAAGAGACCCAGTACTTC.

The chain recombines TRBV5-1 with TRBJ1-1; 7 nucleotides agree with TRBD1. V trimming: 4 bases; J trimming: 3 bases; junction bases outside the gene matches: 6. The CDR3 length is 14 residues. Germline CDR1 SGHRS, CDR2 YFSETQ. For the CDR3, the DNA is TGCGCCAGCAGCCAACAGGGGAGAGACACTGAAGCTTTCTTT. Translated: CASSQQGRDTEAFF.

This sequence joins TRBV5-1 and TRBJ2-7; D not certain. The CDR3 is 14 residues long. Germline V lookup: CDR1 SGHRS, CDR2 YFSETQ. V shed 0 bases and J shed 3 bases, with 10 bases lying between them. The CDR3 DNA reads TGCGCCAGCAGCTTGGAATCCTCGGGCTACGAGCAGTACTTC. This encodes CASSLESSGYEQYF.

The CDR3 DNA reads as TGTGCCAGCAGTTTACCCGGATCGGGTAGCCGGAATGAGCAGTTCTTC. It codes for CASSLPGSGSRNEQFF. The gene calls are TRBV28 and TRBJ2-1; D remains unclear. Germline loops: CDR1 MDHEN, CDR2 SYDVKM. The CDR3 consists of 16 residues. The V end was cut by 2 bases, the J end by 7 bases, with 18 bases between.

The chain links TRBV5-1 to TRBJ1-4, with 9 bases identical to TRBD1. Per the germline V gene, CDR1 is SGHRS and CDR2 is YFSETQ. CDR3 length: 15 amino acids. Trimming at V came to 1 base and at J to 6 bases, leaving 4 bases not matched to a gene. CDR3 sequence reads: CASSLRGQGYEKLFF. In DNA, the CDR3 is TGCGCCAGCAGCTTGAGAGGACAGGGGTATGAAAAACTGTTTTTT. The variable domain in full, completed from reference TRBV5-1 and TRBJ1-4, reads KAGVTQTPRYLIKTRGQQVTLSCSPISGHRSVSWYQQTPGQGLQFLFEYFSETQRNKGNFPGRFSGRQFSNSRSEMNVSTLELGDSALYLCASSLRGQGYEKLFFGSGTQLSVL.

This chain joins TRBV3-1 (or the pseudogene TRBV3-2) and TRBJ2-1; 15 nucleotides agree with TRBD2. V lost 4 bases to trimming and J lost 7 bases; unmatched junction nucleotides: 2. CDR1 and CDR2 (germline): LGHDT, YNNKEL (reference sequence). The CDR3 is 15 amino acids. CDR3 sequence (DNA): TGTGCCAGCAGCCGGACTAGCGGGAGGGTTAATGAGCAGTTCTTC. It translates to CASSRTSGRVNEQFF.

CDR3 loop: CASNLLAGRTLETQYF. The DNA of the CDR3 is TGCGCCAGCAATCTTCTAGCGGGACGTACGCTAGAGACCCAGTACTTC. The rearrangement uses TRBV5-1 and TRBJ2-5; TRBD2 aligns across 9 bases. The germline gives CDR1 SGHRS, CDR2 YFSETQ. J gave up 4 bases and V 6 bases, and 13 bases lay outside the gene matches. The CDR3 runs 16 residues.

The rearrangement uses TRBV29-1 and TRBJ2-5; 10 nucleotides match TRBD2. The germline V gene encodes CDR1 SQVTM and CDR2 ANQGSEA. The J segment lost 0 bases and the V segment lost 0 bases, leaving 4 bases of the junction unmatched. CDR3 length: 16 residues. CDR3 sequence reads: CSVEDLSGRNQETQYF. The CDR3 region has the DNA TGCAGCGTTGAAGACCTTAGCGGGAGGAACCAAGAGACCCAGTACTTC.

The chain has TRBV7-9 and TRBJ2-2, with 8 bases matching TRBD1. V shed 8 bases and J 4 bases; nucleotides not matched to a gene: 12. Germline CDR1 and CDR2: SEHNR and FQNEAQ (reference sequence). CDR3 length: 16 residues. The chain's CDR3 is CASRDRRQGITGELFF. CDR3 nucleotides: TGTGCCAGCCGGGATAGACGACAGGGGATCACCGGGGAGCTGTTTTTT.

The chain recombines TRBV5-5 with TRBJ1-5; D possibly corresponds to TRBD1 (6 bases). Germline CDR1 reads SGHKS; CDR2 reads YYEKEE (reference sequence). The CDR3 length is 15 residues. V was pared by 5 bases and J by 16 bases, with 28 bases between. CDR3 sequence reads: CASSRLAQGRYPRHF. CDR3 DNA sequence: TGTGCCAGCAGTCGGTTAGCACAGGGAAGGTATCCTAGACATTTT.